This T cell receptor beta chain was sequenced during a study of cytomegalovirus exposure and HLA in healthy donors. About the study: An earlier analysis found fewer than 140 million unique TCR beta sequences from approximately 170 million T cells.

The study, taken as a whole, reports: Testing in vitro showed three CMV-associated chains specific for CMV antigens. An Asian-associated ancestry cluster reportedly showed fewer N-insertions than the roughly 600-donor mean in a later analysis. A prior analysis recorded that most TCR beta V segments were productive about 87% or about 30% of the time.

On this clone: Antigen specificity is unknown.

13 Jbeta primers and 60 Vbeta primers were used for the PCR. The repertoire was sequenced with immunoSEQ multiplex PCR; TCRdb's copy has only in-frame clones and lacks some. The top ten clones hold about 1.7% of a sample with about 150,000 clones, over 60% of them seen once. Germline values: CDR1 SGHTS, CDR2 YDEGEE. V was pared by 4 bases and J by 0 bases, with 11 bases between. CDR3 size: 15 residues. The genes are TRBV5-8 and TRBJ2-1, with D possibly TRBD1 on 6 matching bases. This TCR came from a woman younger than 45 in good health and CMV-seronegative. What was sequenced was PBMCs. CDR3 sequence (DNA): TGTGCCAGCAGCCCCGGGACATCCTCCTACAATGAGCAGTTCTTC. Translated, it gives CASSPGTSSYNEQFF.